This T cell receptor (beta chain) was recovered during a study of Ad26.COV2.S vaccination and SARS-CoV-2 variants. Study results and limitations: Using TCR breadth and depth analyses may have led to underestimated total T cell responses.

The CDR3 spans 16 residues. The germline V gene has CDR1 SSHAT and CDR2 FNYEAQ (reference sequence). The J segment lost 0 bases and the V segment lost 5 bases, leaving 3 bases of the junction unmatched. Some clones are missing from TCRdb's copy, which holds only in-frame ones; the method was immunoSEQ multiplex PCR. Of around 300,000 clones in the sample, approximately 86% were seen once. Indicated treatment: some 19 received Ad26.COV2.S at low or high dose, single or two shots; 5 received placebo; per-sample allocation not given. Sampling took place 63 days after the first vaccine or placebo injection. To note about this clone: As yet, its antigen is unknown.

The receptor was isolated from a person between 18 and 59 years old who received the Ad26.COV2.S COVID-19 vaccine or a placebo. Specimen: peripheral blood, collected in a trial of Ad26.COV2.S vaccine versus placebo. This sequence joins TRBV7-7 and TRBJ2-1, with 11 bases fitting TRBD2. CDR3 loop: CASSATSGASYNEQFF. The CDR3 nucleotides are TGTGCCAGCAGCGCGACTAGCGGGGCCTCCTACAATGAGCAGTTCTTC.